Described below is a single T cell receptor (beta chain) sequence and its context. The data stem from a study of shared clonotypes between healthy human individuals. Each subset's genomic DNA was split evenly across several immunoSEQ plates. Profiled with immunoSEQ multiplex PCR; TCRdb holds only in-frame clones, not every one. The top ten hold less than 0.15% of the sample, which has some 2,100,000 clones, under 97% seen once. V shed 4 bases, J shed 4 bases, and the junction held 4 bases outside the gene matches. This CDR3 is built from 14 residues. Germline V gene data show CDR1 as SNHLY and CDR2 as FYNNEI.

This sequence joins TRBV2 and TRBJ2-5; 9 bases agree with TRBD1. The TCR comes from a man between 18 and 29 years old in good health. Source material: naive CD4+ T cells sorted from blood. As to subset: CD45RA+ positively selected. DNA of the CDR3: TGTGCCAGCAGTGGAGGACAGGGGTTAGAGACCCAGTACTTC. Its translation is CASSGGQGLETQYF.